These T cell receptor beta chains were read from a single sample in a study of T cell responses to AZD1222 COVID-19 vaccine. Libraries were prepared by immunoSEQ multiplex PCR; TCRdb keeps only in-frame clonotypes and omits some of them. Here the sample spans some 120,000 clones, around 93% being singletons. This specimen was peripheral blood, taken 28 days after the second AZD1222 dose. These TCRs come from an adult who received the AZD1222 COVID-19 vaccine. Both conserved end residues are part of each CDR3. A D gene is named only where the DNA matches it firmly. Clone size, where shown, is once, few, many, or a class for clones that have expanded.

>TRBV2|NA|once|TRBJ1-2
TGTGCCAGCACCTCTCAGCGGGGGGAGGGCGGCTACACCTTC
CASTSQRGEGGYTF
>TRBV6-5|NA|NA|TRBJ2-1
TGTGCCAGCAGCGAGAGCTCCTACAATGAGCAGTTCTTC
CASSESSYNEQFF
>TRBV6-5|NA|few|TRBJ1-3
TGTGCCAGCAGTAACACCTACTCTGGAAACACCATATATTTT
CASSNTYSGNTIYF
>TRBV28|NA|few|TRBJ1-2
TGTGCCAGCAGTCCAGTCAGGGACTATGGCTACACCTTC
CASSPVRDYGYTF
>TRBV15|NA|NA|TRBJ2-2
TGTGCCACCAGCAGAGAAACAGGGATACCCGGGGAGCTGTTTTTT
CATSRETGIPGELFF
>TRBV28|TRBD1|NA|TRBJ2-5
TGTGCCAGCAGTTCCCTTCGACAGGGGGGACAAGAGACCCAGTACTTC
CASSSLRQGGQETQYF
>TRBV2|TRBD1|once|TRBJ1-6
TGTGCCAGCAGGGGACAGGGGGCGAATTCACCCCTCCACTTT
CASRGQGANSPLHF
>TRBV25-1|TRBD1|once|TRBJ2-5
TGTGCCACCATCCGGGACAGGGAGACCCAGTACTTC
CATIRDRETQYF
>TRBV28|TRBD2|once|TRBJ2-3
TGTGCCAGCAATAGCGGGAGTGTAGCGCAGTATTTT
CASNSGSVAQYF
>TRBV3-1/TRBV3-2|TRBD2|NA|TRBJ2-1
TGTGCCAGCAGCCCCCGTGTAGGTAGCGGGAGAGTGAGGTCCTACAATGAGCAGTTCTTC
CASSPRVGSGRVRSYNEQFF
>TRBV6-5|NA|NA|TRBJ1-6
TGTGCCAGCAGTTCCCCCCGGGCAGGGTTTAATTCACCCCTCCACTTT
CASSSPRAGFNSPLHF
>TRBV10-3|NA|NA|TRBJ1-1
TGTGCCATCAGCGATGACACCCTAGAGGGCTCGGCCCCTTGGTCCACTGAAGCTTTCTTT
CAISDDTLEGSAPWSTEAFF
>TRBV3-1/TRBV3-2|NA|NA|TRBJ2-5
TGTGCCAGCACCGGACAAGAGACCCAGTACTTC
CASTGQETQYF
>TRBV7-9|TRBD2|NA|TRBJ2-1
TGTGCCAGCAGCTTGGGGACTAGCGGGAGTTCCCCCTACAATGAGCAGTTCTTC
CASSLGTSGSSPYNEQFF
>TRBV12-5|NA|NA|TRBJ1-3
TGTGCTAGTGGTTTGGTAAATGGAGACGTCGGAGAGCCAAACACCATATATTTT
CASGLVNGDVGEPNTIYF
>TRBV6-5|NA|once|TRBJ2-3
TGTGCCACTCCTCACTGGGGCACAGATACGCAGTATTTT
CATPHWGTDTQYF
>TRBV28|NA|few|TRBJ1-3
TGTGCCAGCAGCCGAACTTACAGGCGGAGCTCTGGAAACACCATATATTTT
CASSRTYRRSSGNTIYF
>TRBV2|NA|NA|TRBJ1-2
TGTGCCAGCAGTGTTACAGGGTCCGAGCAAGGCTACACCTTC
CASSVTGSEQGYTF
>TRBV3-1/TRBV3-2|TRBD2|NA|TRBJ2-5
TGTGCCAGCAGCCAAGAGAGGACTAGCGGGGCGGGTGTCCAGTACTTC
CASSQERTSGAGVQYF
>TRBV10-1|NA|NA|TRBJ2-7
TGCGCCAGCAGTGAGTCGGGGTGGGGTGGATACGAGCAGTACTTC
CASSESGWGGYEQYF
>TRBV5-1|TRBD2|NA|TRBJ2-3
TGCGCCAGCAGCGCCGGGACTAGCGGCACAGATACGCAGTATTTT
CASSAGTSGTDTQYF
>TRBV27|TRBD1|NA|TRBJ2-7
TGTGCCAGCAAAATCCGCTGGGACAGATACTACGAGCAGTACTTC
CASKIRWDRYYEQYF
>TRBV24-1|NA|NA|TRBJ1-1
TGTGCCACCAGACCCGATCAGAACACTGAAGCTTTCTTT
CATRPDQNTEAFF
>TRBV2|NA|NA|TRBJ1-5
TGTGCCAGCTCCACCTCGGGGCAGGCCAATCAGCCCCAGCATTTT
CASSTSGQANQPQHF
>TRBV6-5|TRBD1|NA|TRBJ2-1
TGTGCCAGCAGACGGACAGGGTATGAGCAGTTCTTC
CASRRTGYEQFF
>TRBV7-8|NA|NA|TRBJ1-2
TGTGCCAGCAGCTCTAGGGCGGGGGGTCTCTCCCGTAATGGCTACACCTTC
CASSSRAGGLSRNGYTF
>TRBV2|TRBD1|NA|TRBJ2-1
TGTGCCAGCAGTGAAAAGCAGGGACAGGACAATGAGCAGTTCTTC
CASSEKQGQDNEQFF